This entry concerns a single T cell receptor beta chain. Its antigen is as yet unknown. The data were obtained in a study of T-cell memory formation after mild COVID-19. Study-wide results and caveats: Later expanders leaned CD4+, whereas day 15 to 85 contracting clones were balanced CD4/CD8.

From germline, CDR1 is SEHNR and CDR2 FQNEAQ (reference sequence). V was clipped by 3 bases and J by 12 bases, with 15 bases between them. There are 13 residues in the CDR3. TCRdb re-derived calls from the 5' RACE reads in MiXCR, one entry per CDR3 protein. The sample lists roughly 110,000 distinct CDR3 sequences; approximately 14% were seen once. The sequence was obtained from a young man who had mild COVID-19 (a few samples of this study predate the infection). Cell type and time point are not known. Sequencing input: PBMCs or a T cell subset sorted from them (not recorded which). The chain employs TRBV7-9 and TRBJ2-1; TRBD1 might be the D (5 bases). DNA of the CDR3: TGTGCCAGCAGCTTCAGGGCAGGGCAAGGGCAGTTCTTC. Its protein is CASSFRAGQGQFF.